This T cell receptor beta chain was recorded in a study of Graves' ophthalmopathy and Graves' hyperthyroidism. Study-wide background: Peripheral blood sampling occurred at initial diagnosis, before any treatment. Whole-study findings and limits: Blood also held most thyroid clonotypes expanded above 0.001 frequency. Both an approximately 70% sensitivity and an approximately 76% specificity characterized the model's predictions of ophthalmopathy progression.

Enrollment excluded any patients with other autoimmune diseases, uncontrolled infections, pregnancy or lactation. J gave up 7 bases and V 6 bases, and 13 bases lay outside the gene matches. This CDR3 spans 15 amino acids. Germline V CDR1 and CDR2: MNHEY, SMNVEV (reference sequence). Amplification from RNA transcripts yielded the TCR beta CDR3 regions. HTBI primers were employed in first-round RT-PCR, then a second-round multiplex PCR followed. Using its own MiXCR run on the multiplex PCR reads, TCRdb lists one record per CDR3 protein. Of about 370,000 distinct CDR3 sequences in the sample, about 15% were seen once. This clonotype was picked up many times. As yet, its antigen is unknown.

This TCR came from an adult woman with stable Graves' hyperthyroidism. What was sequenced was peripheral blood. V and J are TRBV27 and TRBJ2-7; 9 nucleotides line up with TRBD1. The CDR3 sequence: CASSQSRDRVVEQYF. As DNA, the CDR3 is TGTGCCAGCAGCCAAAGCCGGGACAGGGTGGTAGAGCAGTACTTC.